What follows describes a single T cell receptor (beta chain). This specimen comes from a study of blood T cell repertoires in COVID-19. Study summary: Sites across the United States, Italy and Spain contributed samples from acute and convalescent COVID-19.

Trimming took 5 bases from V and 4 from J, leaving 9 bases between them. In germline, CDR1 is MNHEY, CDR2 SVGEGT. The CDR3 runs to 12 residues. In the source study's methods: Counts of nucleated cells, estimated from reference gene primer amplification, were obtained. Using immunoSEQ multiplex PCR, the repertoire was profiled, and TCRdb retains in-frame clones only, with some absent. The D gene and trimming were derived from the DNA, and the V and J assignments and clone size from that table. Here the sample spans some 350,000 clones, almost 90% being singletons. This receptor was obtained from a man aged 18 to 29 with active or convalescent COVID-19. Material: peripheral blood. The chain combines TRBV6-2 or TRBV6-3 with TRBJ2-7; the D gene is possibly TRBD1 (6 bases). Here the CDR3 DNA reads TGTGCCAGCAGTGGACAGATTTACGAGCAGTACTTC. This translates into CASSGQIYEQYF.